The 16 T cell receptor beta chains below were found in one sample sequenced in a study of T cells in Graves' hyperthyroidism and ophthalmopathy. The TCR beta CDR3 regions underwent amplification using RNA transcripts as the source. HTBI primers were the set used in a first-round RT-PCR of the TCR CDR3. TCRdb reprocessed the multiplex PCR reads with MiXCR, giving one entry per CDR3 protein. The table includes around 660,000 distinct CDR3 sequences, 40% to 55% detected once. Sample: peripheral blood or thyroid tissue (not recorded which). Every receptor here comes from an adult man with Graves' disease, either hyperthyroidism or ophthalmopathy (not recorded which).

As regards this clonotype: This may be a read error, as it is one base from a much larger clone. The chain recombines TRBV29-1 with TRBJ1-5; D might be TRBD1 (5 bases). The CDR3 covers 10 residues. V was trimmed by 7 bases and J by 5 bases, leaving 6 bases between them. The germline V gene encodes CDR1 SQVTM and CDR2 ANQGSEA. The CDR3 protein is CSGGDQPQHF. CDR3 DNA: TGCAGCGGGGGGGATCAGCCCCAGCATTTT.

There are many counts of this clonotype. The chain recombines TRBV7-9 with TRBJ1-1; D remains ambiguous. The CDR3 length is 14 residues. The V and J ends lost 3 bases and 1 base respectively, with 9 bases between them. Germline values: CDR1 SEHNR, CDR2 FQNEAQ (reference sequence). The CDR3 region has the DNA TGTGCCAGCAGCTTCCCCCTGGGGAACACTGAAGCTTTCTTT. Translation gives CASSFPLGNTEAFF.

This clonotype was counted ten times or more. This sequence joins TRBV7-8 and TRBJ1-4, with 9 positions matching TRBD1. CDR3 length: 15 residues. Germline V lookup: CDR1 SGHVS, CDR2 FQNEAQ. The trim removed 6 bases at V and 13 bases at J, leaving 15 bases unmatched. CDR3 loop: CASRPGRDRDGSLFF. CDR3 nucleotides: TGTGCCAGCAGACCCGGCCGGGACAGGGACGGTTCACTGTTTTTT.

Worth noting for this clonotype: Just one base apart from a much larger clone, this may be a read error. This chain connects TRBV29-1 to TRBJ2-5; D may match TRBD1 or TRBD2 (6 bases each). CDR3 length: 14 amino acids. The germline V gene encodes CDR1 SQVTM and CDR2 ANQGSEA. CDR3 DNA: TGCAGCGTGGGGAAGGGCAGGGGAGGAGAGGCCCAGTACTTC. It is translated as CSVGKGRGGEAQYF.

The chain links TRBV20-1 to TRBJ1-5; weak D call: TRBD1 (5 bases). The CDR3 contains 15 residues. V gave up 5 bases and J gave up 6 bases, with 20 bases separating them. Germline V lookup: CDR1 DFQATT, CDR2 SNEGSKA (reference sequence). CDR3 in amino acids: CSAYRVLGEGQPQHF. The CDR3 DNA reads TGCAGTGCTTACCGGGTCCTAGGGGAGGGTCAGCCCCAGCATTTT.

The rearrangement links TRBV20-1 to TRBJ1-5; possible D gene TRBD1, 6 bases. The germline gives CDR1 DFQATT, CDR2 SNEGSKA (reference sequence). This CDR3 has 14 amino acids. V lost 3 bases and J lost 5, with 14 bases in between. CDR3 loop: CSARGGGGDQPQHF. The CDR3 coding sequence is TGCAGTGCTAGGGGAGGGGGAGGGGATCAGCCCCAGCATTTT.

The chain recombines TRBV7-9 with TRBJ1-5; tentative D call: TRBD1 (6 bases). The CDR3 is 13 amino acids. Germline-derived CDR1 and CDR2 are SEHNR and FQNEAQ (reference sequence). V gave up 5 bases and J gave up 7 bases, with 12 bases separating them. The chain's CDR3 is CASSPQGVQPQHF. The CDR3 DNA reads TGTGCCAGCAGCCCACAGGGAGTGCAGCCCCAGCATTTT.

This clonotype was counted ten times or more. The chain links TRBV7-9 to TRBJ1-2; a possible D gene is TRBD1 (5 bases). Germline V gives CDR1 SEHNR, CDR2 FQNEAQ (reference sequence). The germline V and J ends were trimmed by 6 bases and 3 bases, with 8 bases remaining between them. This CDR3 has 12 residues. In nucleotides, the CDR3 is TGTGCCAGCAGACAGACAGACTATGGCTACACCTTC. It translates to CASRQTDYGYTF.

The rearrangement joins TRBV6-1 to TRBJ1-5; D remains ambiguous. Trimming stripped 4 bases from V and 4 bases from J, with 17 bases between. The CDR3 has 16 amino acids. Germline-derived CDR1 and CDR2 are MNHNS and SASEGT. CDR3 sequence (DNA): TGTGCCAGCAGTGCCCGGGAGCGTGACTTTAATCAGCCCCAGCATTTT. This sequence encodes CASSARERDFNQPQHF.

This clonotype appeared a few times. The V gene is TRBV10-3, the J gene TRBJ1-4, with a tentative D call TRBD1 (6 bases). The CDR3 is 16 residues long. The V gene's germline CDR1 is ENHRY and CDR2 SYGVKD. Trimming removed 2 bases from V and 4 bases from J, with 14 bases in between. DNA of the CDR3: TGTGCCATCAGTGAGAGTACGGGGGCCCGTAATGAAAAACTGTTTTTT. Translation: CAISESTGARNEKLFF.

The sample holds many counts of this clonotype. The CDR3 nucleotides are TGCAGTGCTCCGGGACTGTTGAATGAAAAACTGTTTTTT. The encoded protein is CSAPGLLNEKLFF. The rearrangement uses TRBV20-1 and TRBJ1-4, with a tentative D call TRBD1 (5 bases). CDR3 length: 13 residues. The V end was cut by 5 bases, the J end by 5 bases, with 12 bases between. The germline CDR1 and CDR2 sequences are DFQATT and SNEGSKA (reference sequence).

In the case of this clonotype: A read error may explain this, as a much larger clone is one base away. This rearrangement joins TRBV20-1 to TRBJ2-7; D remains ambiguous. Germline V gives CDR1 DFQATT, CDR2 SNEGSKA (reference sequence). This CDR3 contains 11 residues. The V end was cut by 3 bases, the J end by 3 bases, with 6 bases between. The CDR3 DNA is TGCAGTGCTAGGACCCTCTACGAGCAGTACTTC. This codes for CSARTLYEQYF.

The V and J genes are TRBV7-8 and TRBJ1-6; D perhaps matches TRBD1 (6 bases). CDR3 length equals 16 residues. Germline V CDR1 and CDR2: SGHVS, FQNEAQ. V lost 6 bases and J 7 bases, leaving 19 bases between the germline ends. CDR3 coding DNA: TGTGCCAGCAGTCCTCCTTCAGGGGAAGAGAATTCACCCCTCCACTTT. Its translation is CASSPPSGEENSPLHF.

Concerning this clonotype itself: One base away lies a much larger clone, so this may be a sequencing read error. The conserved final phenylalanine or tryptophan is absent from the CDR3, which likely points to a read error. This rearrangement joins TRBV20-1 to TRBJ1-2; 9 bases map to TRBD1. CDR3 length: 13 amino acids. The V and J ends lost 3 bases and 5 bases, in that order; junction bases with no gene match: 4. CDR1 DFQATT and CDR2 SNEGSKA come from the germline V gene (reference sequence). As DNA, the CDR3 is TGCAGTGCTAGTTCGGGACAGGGATATGGCTACACCCTC. This gives the protein CSASSGQGYGYTL.

V gene TRBV6-6 combines with J gene TRBJ1-3; 11 nucleotides align to TRBD1. CDR1 MNHNY and CDR2 SVGAGI come from the germline V gene (reference sequence). With V trimmed by 4 bases and J by 1 base, 6 bases remained unmatched. The CDR3 covers 17 residues. This CDR3 reads CASSSWTGGESGNTIYF. The CDR3 DNA reads as TGTGCCAGCAGTTCGTGGACAGGGGGCGAATCTGGAAACACCATATATTTT.

This clonotype showed up just a few times. The chain carries TRBV9 and TRBJ1-1; D not certain. Germline lookup yields CDR1 SGDLS and CDR2 YYNGEE. The germline V and J ends were trimmed by 4 bases and 6 bases, with 7 bases remaining between them. This CDR3 is built from 11 residues. CDR3 in DNA: TGTGCCAGCAGCCCAAGTCCTGAAGCTTTCTTT. This codes for CASSPSPEAFF.